This record concerns one TCR beta chain sequence. Its antigen remains unidentified. Primers: 60 Vbeta forward and 13 Jbeta reverse. The table came from immunoSEQ multiplex PCR; TCRdb's copy has only in-frame clones and leaves some out. The data contain around 220,000 clones, 70% to 80% of them seen just once; the ten biggest clones take up around 16%. Trimming cost V 7 bases and J 8 bases, with 14 bases left between them. This CDR3 is built from 13 residues. Germline CDR1 and CDR2: SGHAT and FQDESV (reference sequence). This specimen belongs to a study of cytomegalovirus exposure and HLA in healthy donors. Study context: As released early, the data held some 85 million unique TCRs from HLA-typed donors. Overall study results and limits: In a later analysis, TCR beta V- and J-gene trimming showed a link to a missense DCLRE1C variant. TRBV6-2, TRBV6-3 and some other V segments were unresolvable in 87-base-pair reads. Earlier results showed most TCR beta V segments being productive about 90% or about 30% of the time.

Material for sequencing was PBMCs. This sequence was found in a man aged 35-49 years in good health and CMV-seronegative. J is TRBJ2-2 and V is TRBV11-1; D may be TRBD1 (5 bases). CDR3 nucleotide sequence: TGTGCCAGCATACGACAGTCCCCGGGGGAGCTGTTTTTT. Residues: CASIRQSPGELFF.